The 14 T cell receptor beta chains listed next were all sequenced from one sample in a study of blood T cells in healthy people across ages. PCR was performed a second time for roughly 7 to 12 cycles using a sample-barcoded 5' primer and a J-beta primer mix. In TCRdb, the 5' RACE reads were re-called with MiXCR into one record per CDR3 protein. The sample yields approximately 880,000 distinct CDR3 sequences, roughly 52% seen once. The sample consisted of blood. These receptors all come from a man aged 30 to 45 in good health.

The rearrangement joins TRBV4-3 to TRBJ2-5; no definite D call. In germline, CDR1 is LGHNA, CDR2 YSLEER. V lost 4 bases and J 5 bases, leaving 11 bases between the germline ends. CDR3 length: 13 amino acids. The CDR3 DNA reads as TGCGCCAGCAGCCTGGGCCCTTGGGAGACCCAGTACTTC. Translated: CASSLGPWETQYF.

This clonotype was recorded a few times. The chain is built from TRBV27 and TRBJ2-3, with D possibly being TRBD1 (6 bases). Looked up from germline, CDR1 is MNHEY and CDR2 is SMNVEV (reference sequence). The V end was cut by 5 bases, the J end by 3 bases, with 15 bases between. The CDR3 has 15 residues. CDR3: CASSGRQGLTDTQYF. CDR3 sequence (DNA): TGTGCCAGCAGTGGGCGGCAGGGGTTGACAGATACGCAGTATTTT.

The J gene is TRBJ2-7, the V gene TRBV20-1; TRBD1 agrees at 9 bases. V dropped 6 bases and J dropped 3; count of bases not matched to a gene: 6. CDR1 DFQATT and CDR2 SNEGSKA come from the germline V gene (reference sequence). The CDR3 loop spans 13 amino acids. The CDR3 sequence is CSAGQGFNYEQYF. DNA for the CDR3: TGCAGTGCGGGACAGGGTTTTAACTACGAGCAGTACTTC.

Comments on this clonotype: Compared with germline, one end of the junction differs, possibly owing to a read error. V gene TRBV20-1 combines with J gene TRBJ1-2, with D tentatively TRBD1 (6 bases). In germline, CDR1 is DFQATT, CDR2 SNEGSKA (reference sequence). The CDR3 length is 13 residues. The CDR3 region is CSAGGGLGDGYTF. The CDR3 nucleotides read TGCAGTGCTGGAGGGGGGCTCGGGGATGGCTACACATTC.

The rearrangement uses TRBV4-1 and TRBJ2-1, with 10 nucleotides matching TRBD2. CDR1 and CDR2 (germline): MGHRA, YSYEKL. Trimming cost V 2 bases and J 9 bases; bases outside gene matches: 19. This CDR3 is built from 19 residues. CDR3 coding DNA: TGCGCCAGCAGCCAAAAGGGATTTCAGAGCGGGGGGGCCCTCAGTGAGCAGTTCTTC. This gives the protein CASSQKGFQSGGALSEQFF.

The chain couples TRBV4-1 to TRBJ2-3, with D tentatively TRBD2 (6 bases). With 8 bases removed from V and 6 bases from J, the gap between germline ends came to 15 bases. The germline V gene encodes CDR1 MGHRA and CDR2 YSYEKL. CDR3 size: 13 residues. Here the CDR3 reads CASGLWGEDTQYF. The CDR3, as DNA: TGCGCCAGCGGTCTCTGGGGGGAGGATACGCAGTATTTT.

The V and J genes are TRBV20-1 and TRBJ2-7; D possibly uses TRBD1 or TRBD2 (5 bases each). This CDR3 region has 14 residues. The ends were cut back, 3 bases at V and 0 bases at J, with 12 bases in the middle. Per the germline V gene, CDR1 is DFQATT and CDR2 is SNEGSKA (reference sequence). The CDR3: CSARGVQGSYEQYF. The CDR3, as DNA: TGCAGTGCTAGGGGGGTGCAGGGCTCCTACGAGCAGTACTTC.

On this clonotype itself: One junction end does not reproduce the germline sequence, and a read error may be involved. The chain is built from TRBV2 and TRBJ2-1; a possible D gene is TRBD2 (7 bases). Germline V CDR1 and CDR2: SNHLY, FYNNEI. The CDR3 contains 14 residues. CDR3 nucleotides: TGTGCCAGTACCTATCCGGGGGGCTACGATGAGCAGTTCTTC. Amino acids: CASTYPGGYDEQFF.

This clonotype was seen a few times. CDR3 sequence: CASSVRGTSYEQYF. The CDR3 DNA follows: TGTGCCAGCAGTGTGCGAGGGACGTCCTACGAGCAGTACTTC. The chain employs TRBV27 and TRBJ2-7, with D perhaps TRBD1 or TRBD2 (5 bases each). The length of the CDR3 is 14 residues. The V end lost 5 bases, the J end lost 1 base, and 12 bases lay between the germline ends. Germline V gene lookup returns CDR1 MNHEY and CDR2 SMNVEV (reference sequence).

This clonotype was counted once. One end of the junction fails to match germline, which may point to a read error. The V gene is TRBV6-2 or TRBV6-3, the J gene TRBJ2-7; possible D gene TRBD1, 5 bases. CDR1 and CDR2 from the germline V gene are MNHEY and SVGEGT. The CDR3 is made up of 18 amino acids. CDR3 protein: CASSYSSQGSVRAYEQYF. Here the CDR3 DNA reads TGTGCCAGCAGCTACTCTTCCCAGGGCAGCGTAAGGGCCTACGAGCAGTACTTC.

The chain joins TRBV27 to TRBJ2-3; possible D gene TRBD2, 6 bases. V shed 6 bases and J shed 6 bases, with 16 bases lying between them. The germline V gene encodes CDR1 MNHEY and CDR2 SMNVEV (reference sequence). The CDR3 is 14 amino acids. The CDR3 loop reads CASRLYDGGDTQYF. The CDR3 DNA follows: TGTGCCAGCAGACTATACGATGGGGGGGATACGCAGTATTTT.

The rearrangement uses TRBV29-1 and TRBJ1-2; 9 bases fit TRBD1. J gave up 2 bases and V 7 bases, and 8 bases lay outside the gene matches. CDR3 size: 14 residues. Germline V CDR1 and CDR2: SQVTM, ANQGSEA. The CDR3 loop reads CSARGTGPNYGYTF. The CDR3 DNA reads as TGCAGCGCAAGGGGGACAGGGCCGAACTATGGCTACACCTTC.

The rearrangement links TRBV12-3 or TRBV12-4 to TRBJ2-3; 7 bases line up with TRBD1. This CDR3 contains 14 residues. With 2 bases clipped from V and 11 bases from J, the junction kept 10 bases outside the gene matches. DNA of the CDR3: TGTGCCAGCAGTTTAAATGCAGGGACAGATGTGCAGTATTTT. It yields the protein CASSLNAGTDVQYF.

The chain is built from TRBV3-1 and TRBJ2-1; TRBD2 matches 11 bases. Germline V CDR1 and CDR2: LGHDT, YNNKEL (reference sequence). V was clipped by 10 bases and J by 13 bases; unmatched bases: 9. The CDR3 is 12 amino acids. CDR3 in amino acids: CATDSGGAIQFF. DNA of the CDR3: TGTGCCACCGATAGCGGGGGGGCCATTCAGTTCTTC.